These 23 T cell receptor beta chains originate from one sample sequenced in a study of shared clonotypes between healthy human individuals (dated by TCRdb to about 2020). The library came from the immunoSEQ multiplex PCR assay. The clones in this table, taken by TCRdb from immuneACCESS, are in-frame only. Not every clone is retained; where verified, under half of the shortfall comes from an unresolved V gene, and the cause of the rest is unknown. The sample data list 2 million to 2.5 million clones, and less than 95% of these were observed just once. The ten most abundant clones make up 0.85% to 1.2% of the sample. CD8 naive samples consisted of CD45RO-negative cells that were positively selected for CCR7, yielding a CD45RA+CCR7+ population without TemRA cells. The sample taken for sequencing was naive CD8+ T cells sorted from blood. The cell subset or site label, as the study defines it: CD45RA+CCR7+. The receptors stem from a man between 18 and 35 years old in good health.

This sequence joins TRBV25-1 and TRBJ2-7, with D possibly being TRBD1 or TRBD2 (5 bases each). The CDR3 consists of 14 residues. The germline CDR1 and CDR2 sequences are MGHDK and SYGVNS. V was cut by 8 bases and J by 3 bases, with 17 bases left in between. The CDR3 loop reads CASQTGTDFYEQYF. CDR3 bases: TGTGCCAGCCAAACCGGGACGGACTTCTACGAGCAGTACTTC.

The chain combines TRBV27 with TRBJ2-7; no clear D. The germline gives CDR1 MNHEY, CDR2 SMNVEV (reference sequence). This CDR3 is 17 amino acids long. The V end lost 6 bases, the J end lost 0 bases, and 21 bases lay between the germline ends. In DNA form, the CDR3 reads TGTGCCAGCAGCCCCTCCTCAATGGCAGGTTTCTCCTACGAGCAGTACTTC. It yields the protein CASSPSSMAGFSYEQYF.

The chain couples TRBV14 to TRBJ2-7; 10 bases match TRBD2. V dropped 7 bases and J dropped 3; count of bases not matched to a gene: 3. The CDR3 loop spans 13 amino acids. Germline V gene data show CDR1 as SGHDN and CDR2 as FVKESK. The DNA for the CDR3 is TGTGCCAGCAACCTAGCGGGAGACTACGAGCAGTACTTC. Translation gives CASNLAGDYEQYF.

The CDR3 spells CASSSSGTARYGYTF. The CDR3 nucleotides are TGTGCCAGCAGTTCATCAGGAACAGCCCGCTATGGCTACACCTTC. The chain couples TRBV6-6 to TRBJ1-2; D ambiguous. Per the germline V gene, CDR1 is MNHNY and CDR2 is SVGAGI (reference sequence). The length of the CDR3 is 15 residues. V was shortened by 4 bases and J by 4 bases, with 16 bases between the two germline ends.

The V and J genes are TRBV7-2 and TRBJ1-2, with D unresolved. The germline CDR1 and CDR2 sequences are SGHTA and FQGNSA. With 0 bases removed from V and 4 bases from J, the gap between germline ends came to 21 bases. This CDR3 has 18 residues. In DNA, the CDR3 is TGTGCCAGCAGCTTAGCGAGTTGGTATCAGGAGAAGCTCTATGGCTACACCTTC. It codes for CASSLASWYQEKLYGYTF.

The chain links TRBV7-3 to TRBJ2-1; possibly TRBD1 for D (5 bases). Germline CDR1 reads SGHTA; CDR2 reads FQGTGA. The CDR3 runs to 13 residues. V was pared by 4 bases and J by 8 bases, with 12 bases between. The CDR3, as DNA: TGTGCCAGCAGCTCGGACAATTTGCATGAGCAGTTCTTC. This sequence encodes CASSSDNLHEQFF.

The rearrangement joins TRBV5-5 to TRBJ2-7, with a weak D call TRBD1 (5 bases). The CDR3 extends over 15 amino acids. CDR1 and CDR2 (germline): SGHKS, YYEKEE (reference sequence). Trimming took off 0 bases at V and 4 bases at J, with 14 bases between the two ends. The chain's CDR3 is CASSLGVDTLYEQYF. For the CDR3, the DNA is TGTGCCAGCAGCTTGGGGGTGGACACCTTGTACGAGCAGTACTTC.

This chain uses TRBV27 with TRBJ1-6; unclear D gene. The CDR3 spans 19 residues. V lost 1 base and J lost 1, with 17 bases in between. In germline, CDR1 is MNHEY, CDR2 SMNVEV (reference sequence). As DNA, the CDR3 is TGTGCCAGCAGTTTATTCGGGTCTCGGGCCTTGTCCTATAATTCACCCCTCCACTTT. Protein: CASSLFGSRALSYNSPLHF.

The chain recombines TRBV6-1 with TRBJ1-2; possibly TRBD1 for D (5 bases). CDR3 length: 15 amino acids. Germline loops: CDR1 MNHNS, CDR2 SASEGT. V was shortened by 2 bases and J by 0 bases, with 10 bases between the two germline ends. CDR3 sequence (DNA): TGTGCCAGCAGTGAAAGGGGCAGGACTAACTATGGCTACACCTTC. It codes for CASSERGRTNYGYTF.

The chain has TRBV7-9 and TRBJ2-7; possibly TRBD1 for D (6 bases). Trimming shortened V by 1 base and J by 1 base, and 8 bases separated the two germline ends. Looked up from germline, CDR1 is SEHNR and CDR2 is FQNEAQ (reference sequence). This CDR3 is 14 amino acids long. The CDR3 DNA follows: TGTGCCAGCAGCTTAGTCGACAGGTCCTACGAGCAGTACTTC. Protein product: CASSLVDRSYEQYF.

CDR3: CSAGDGGYEQYF. As DNA, the CDR3 is TGCAGCGCAGGGGATGGTGGATACGAGCAGTACTTC. The rearrangement uses TRBV29-1 and TRBJ2-7, with D perhaps TRBD1 (6 bases). The CDR3 consists of 12 residues. V dropped 7 bases and J dropped 4 bases, with 14 bases sitting between them. Germline-derived CDR1 and CDR2 are SQVTM and ANQGSEA.

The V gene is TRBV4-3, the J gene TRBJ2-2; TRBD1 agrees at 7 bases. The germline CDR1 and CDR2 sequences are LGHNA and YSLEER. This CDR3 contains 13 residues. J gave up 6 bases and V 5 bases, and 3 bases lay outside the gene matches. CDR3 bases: TGCGCCAGCAGCTCCACAGGGGCCGGGGAGCTGTTTTTT. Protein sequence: CASSSTGAGELFF.

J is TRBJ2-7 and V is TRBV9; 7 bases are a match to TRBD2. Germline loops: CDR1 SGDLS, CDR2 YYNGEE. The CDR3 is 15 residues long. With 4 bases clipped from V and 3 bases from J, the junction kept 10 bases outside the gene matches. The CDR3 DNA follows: TGTGCCAGCAGCCCAACGGCGGGGGAAGACTACGAGCAGTACTTC. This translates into CASSPTAGEDYEQYF.

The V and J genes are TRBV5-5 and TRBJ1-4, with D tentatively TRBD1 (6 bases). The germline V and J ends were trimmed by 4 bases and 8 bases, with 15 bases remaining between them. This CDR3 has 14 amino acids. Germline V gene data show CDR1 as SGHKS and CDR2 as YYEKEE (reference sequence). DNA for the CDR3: TGTGCCAGCAGCGCCTACAGGGAAGAGGAAAAACTGTTTTTT. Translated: CASSAYREEEKLFF.

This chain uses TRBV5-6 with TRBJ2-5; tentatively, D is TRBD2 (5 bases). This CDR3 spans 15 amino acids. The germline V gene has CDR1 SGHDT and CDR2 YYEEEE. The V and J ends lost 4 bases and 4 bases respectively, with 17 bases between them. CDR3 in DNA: TGTGCCAGCAGCGAACTCCCCGGGATCAGAGAGACCCAGTACTTC. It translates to CASSELPGIRETQYF.

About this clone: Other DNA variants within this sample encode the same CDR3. CDR3 in DNA: TGTGCCAGCAGCTCCGGACAGGGAAGGGACACTGAAGCTTTCTTT. Translation: CASSSGQGRDTEAFF. The gene calls are TRBV7-9 and TRBJ1-1; 8 bases are a match to TRBD1. The V gene's germline CDR1 is SEHNR and CDR2 FQNEAQ (reference sequence). V dropped 4 bases and J dropped 3; count of bases not matched to a gene: 7. There are 15 residues in the CDR3.

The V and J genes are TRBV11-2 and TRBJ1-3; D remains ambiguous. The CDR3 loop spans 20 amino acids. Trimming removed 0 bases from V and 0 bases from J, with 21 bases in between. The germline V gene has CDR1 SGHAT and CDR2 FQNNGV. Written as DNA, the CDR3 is TGTGCCAGCAGCTTAGAGGTTCGCGGAACGACGCGGGGCTCTGGAAACACCATATATTTT. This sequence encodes CASSLEVRGTTRGSGNTIYF.

DNA of the CDR3: TGTGCCAGCAGTTTCATGGGATACGAGCAGTACTTC. This codes for CASSFMGYEQYF. The V gene is TRBV27, the J gene TRBJ2-7; D not resolved. Germline V gene sequence: CDR1 MNHEY, CDR2 SMNVEV (reference sequence). The CDR3 totals 12 residues. Trimming removed 3 bases at V and 4 bases at J, with 7 bases between.

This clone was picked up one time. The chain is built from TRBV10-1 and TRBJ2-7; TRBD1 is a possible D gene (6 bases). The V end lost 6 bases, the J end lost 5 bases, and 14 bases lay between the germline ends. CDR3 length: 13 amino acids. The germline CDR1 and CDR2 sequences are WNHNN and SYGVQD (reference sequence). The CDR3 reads CASSPGARNEQYF. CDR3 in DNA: TGCGCCAGCAGCCCAGGGGCGCGCAACGAGCAGTACTTC.

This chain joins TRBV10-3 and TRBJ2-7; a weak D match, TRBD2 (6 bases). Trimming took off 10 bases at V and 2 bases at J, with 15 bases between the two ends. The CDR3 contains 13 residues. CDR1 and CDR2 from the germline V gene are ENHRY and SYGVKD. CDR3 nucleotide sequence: TGTGCCACTTCGCAGGGAGGTGCCTACGAGCAGTACTTC. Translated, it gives CATSQGGAYEQYF.

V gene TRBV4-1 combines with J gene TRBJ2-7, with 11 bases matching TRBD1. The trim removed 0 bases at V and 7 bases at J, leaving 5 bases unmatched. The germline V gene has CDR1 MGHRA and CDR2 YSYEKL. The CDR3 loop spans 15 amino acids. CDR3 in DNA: TGCGCCAGCAGCCAAGACGGACAGGGGGCGCAAGAGCAGTACTTC. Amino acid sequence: CASSQDGQGAQEQYF.

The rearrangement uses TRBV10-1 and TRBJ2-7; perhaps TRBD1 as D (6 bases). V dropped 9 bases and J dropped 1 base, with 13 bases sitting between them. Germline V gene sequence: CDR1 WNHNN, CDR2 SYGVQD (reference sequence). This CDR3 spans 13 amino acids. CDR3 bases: TGCGCCAGTCCGTGGGGGCGTTCCTACGAGCAGTACTTC. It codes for CASPWGRSYEQYF.

The CDR3 loop reads CASSQGSRAYYEQYF. CDR3 DNA sequence: TGCGCCAGCAGCCAAGGGTCCAGGGCTTACTACGAGCAGTACTTC. The V call is TRBV4-1, the J call TRBJ2-7, with a tentative D call TRBD1 (5 bases). V dropped 1 base and J dropped 3 bases, with 13 bases sitting between them. The germline V gene encodes CDR1 MGHRA and CDR2 YSYEKL. CDR3 size: 15 residues.